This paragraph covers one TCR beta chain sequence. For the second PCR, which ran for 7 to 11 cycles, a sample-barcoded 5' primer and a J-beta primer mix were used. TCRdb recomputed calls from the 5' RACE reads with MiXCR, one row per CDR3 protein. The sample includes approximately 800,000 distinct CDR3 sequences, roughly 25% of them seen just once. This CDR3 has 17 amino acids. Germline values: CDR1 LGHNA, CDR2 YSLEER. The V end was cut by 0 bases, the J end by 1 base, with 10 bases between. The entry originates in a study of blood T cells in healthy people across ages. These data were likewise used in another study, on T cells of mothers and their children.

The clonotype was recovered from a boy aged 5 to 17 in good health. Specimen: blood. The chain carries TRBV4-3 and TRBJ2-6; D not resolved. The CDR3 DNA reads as TGCGCCAGCAGCCAAGAGGTGTCGGGTTCTGGGGCCAACGTCCTGACTTTC. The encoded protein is CASSQEVSGSGANVLTF.